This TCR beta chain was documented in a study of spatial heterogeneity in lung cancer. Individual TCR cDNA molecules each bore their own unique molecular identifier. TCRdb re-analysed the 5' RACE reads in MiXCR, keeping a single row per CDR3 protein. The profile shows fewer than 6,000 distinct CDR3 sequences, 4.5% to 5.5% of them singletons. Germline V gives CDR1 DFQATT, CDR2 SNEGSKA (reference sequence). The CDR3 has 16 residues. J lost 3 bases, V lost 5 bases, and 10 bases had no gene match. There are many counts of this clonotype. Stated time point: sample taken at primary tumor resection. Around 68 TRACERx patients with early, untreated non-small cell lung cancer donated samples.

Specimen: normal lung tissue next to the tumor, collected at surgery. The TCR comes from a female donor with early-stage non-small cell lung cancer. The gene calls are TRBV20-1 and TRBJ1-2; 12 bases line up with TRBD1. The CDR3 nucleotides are TGCAGTGCTTCTACTTCCGGGACAGGGGGCTACTATGGCTACACCTTC. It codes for CSASTSGTGGYYGYTF.